This note documents a single T cell receptor beta chain sequence. These data come from a study of T-cell memory formation after mild COVID-19. V gave up 6 bases and J gave up 7 bases, with 14 bases separating them. Germline values: CDR1 KGHDR, CDR2 SFDVKD. This CDR3 has 13 residues. TCRdb itself ran the 5' RACE reads through MiXCR, one entry per CDR3 protein. The profile covers 450,000 to 650,000 distinct CDR3 sequences, with less than 25% appearing a single time and around 7.7% taken by the ten largest. Input material: PBMCs or a T cell subset sorted from them (not recorded which). This receptor was identified in an adult woman who had mild COVID-19 (a few samples of this study predate the infection). Cell type and time point are not known. The V call is TRBV24-1, the J call TRBJ1-2; D call uncertain. The CDR3 protein is CATSLLVGGGYTF. The CDR3 region has the DNA TGTGCCACCAGTCTACTAGTGGGAGGTGGCTACACCTTC.